This T cell receptor beta chain stems from a study of shared clonotypes between healthy human individuals. The CDR3 is 14 amino acids. The V gene end was trimmed by 2 bases and the J gene end by 7 bases; junction bases not matched to a gene: 3. From germline, CDR1 is SNHLY and CDR2 FYNNEI. Every one of the donors was a Caucasian adult that lived in Nashville, Tennessee. Naive CD4+ cells were CD45RA-selected; the remaining cells were memory. The protocol was immunoSEQ multiplex PCR, while the TCRdb copy is restricted to in-frame clones and leaves out a portion. This table has around 1.4 million clones, 98% to 99% appearing once.

The sequence came from a man aged 25 to 40 in good health. The sequencing input was naive CD4+ T cells sorted from blood. Subset meaning: CD45RA+ positively selected. This chain connects TRBV2 to TRBJ1-4, with 8 nucleotides matching TRBD1. CDR3 residues: CASSEQGAGEKLFF. CDR3 coding DNA: TGTGCCAGCAGTGAACAGGGGGCGGGTGAAAAACTGTTTTTT.